This passage covers 32 T cell receptor beta chains from one sample sequenced in a study of blood T cell repertoires in COVID-19. Using immunoSEQ multiplex PCR, the repertoire was profiled, and TCRdb retains in-frame clones only, with some absent. The sample carries about 230,000 clones, around 84% recorded once. The sample consisted of peripheral blood. The source of these receptors is a man aged 50 to 60 with COVID-19, enrolled during active disease.

The chain couples TRBV7-3 to TRBJ2-7; 7 nucleotides align to TRBD2. This CDR3 is 16 amino acids long. J lost 3 bases, V lost 5 bases, and 13 bases had no gene match. The germline V gene has CDR1 SGHTA and CDR2 FQGTGA. Here the CDR3 reads CASSRNGGAGFYEQYF. The CDR3 region has the DNA TGTGCCAGCAGCCGCAACGGGGGAGCGGGATTCTACGAGCAGTACTTC.

The chain has TRBV7-7 and TRBJ2-1, with unresolved D. The CDR3 extends over 15 amino acids. Looked up from germline, CDR1 is SSHAT and CDR2 is FNYEAQ (reference sequence). V dropped 1 base and J dropped 0 bases, with 7 bases sitting between them. CDR3 loop: CASSLDTGSYNEQFF. CDR3 coding DNA: TGTGCCAGCAGCTTAGACACGGGCTCCTACAATGAGCAGTTCTTC.

The gene calls are TRBV5-4 and TRBJ2-3, with D hard to call. V lost 6 bases, J lost 3 bases, and 14 bases lay in between. Looked up from germline, CDR1 is SGHNT and CDR2 is YYREEE (reference sequence). The CDR3 is 14 amino acids. CDR3 in DNA: TGTGCCAGCACCGCGGATGGTGGGACAGATACGCAGTATTTT. Its translation: CASTADGGTDTQYF.

V is TRBV25-1 and J is TRBJ1-6; tentatively, D is TRBD1 (5 bases). Germline values: CDR1 MGHDK, CDR2 SYGVNS. This CDR3 is 13 amino acids long. Trimming left V 8 bases short and J 5 bases short, with 10 bases between. The CDR3 protein is CASGQGNNSPLHF. CDR3 DNA: TGTGCCAGCGGGCAGGGTAATAATTCACCCCTCCACTTT.

Comments on this clone: The sample holds other DNA sequences that translate to the same CDR3. The chain has TRBV29-1 and TRBJ2-2; TRBD1 might be the D (6 bases). Germline CDR1 is SQVTM and CDR2 is ANQGSEA. Trimming stripped 3 bases from V and 2 bases from J, with 7 bases between. This CDR3 spans 13 amino acids. The CDR3 loop reads CSVDRGNTGELFF. The CDR3 region has the DNA TGCAGCGTTGACAGGGGCAACACCGGGGAGCTGTTTTTT.

The chain combines TRBV2 with TRBJ2-1; 7 bases map to TRBD1. This CDR3 comprises 16 residues. Germline V gives CDR1 SNHLY, CDR2 FYNNEI. Losses at the gene ends were 5 bases for V and 0 bases for J; bases not matched to a gene: 7. CDR3 sequence (DNA): TGTGCCAGCAGTAGACCCCGGGACAGCTCCTACAATGAGCAGTTCTTC. Its translation is CASSRPRDSSYNEQFF.

The chain combines TRBV28 with TRBJ1-3; 7 bases align to TRBD1. The germline V gene encodes CDR1 MDHEN and CDR2 SYDVKM. The CDR3 has 17 residues. Trimming at V came to 1 base and at J to 1 base, leaving 7 bases not matched to a gene. The CDR3, as DNA: TGTGCCAGCAGTTTATACTCTGAGACAGGGTCTGGAAACACCATATATTTT. Protein: CASSLYSETGSGNTIYF.

The chain joins TRBV19 to TRBJ1-4, with 8 positions matching TRBD1. The CDR3 is 15 residues long. The V segment lost 6 bases and the J segment 0 bases; nucleotides outside the gene matches: 3. Germline assignment: CDR1 LNHDA and CDR2 SQIVND (reference sequence). The CDR3 here is CASSLQGATNEKLFF. The CDR3 bases are TGTGCCAGTAGCCTACAGGGGGCAACTAATGAAAAACTGTTTTTT.

V is TRBV3-1 (or the pseudogene TRBV3-2) and J is TRBJ1-5; D ambiguous. The CDR3 contains 15 residues. Germline CDR1 LGHDT, CDR2 YNNKEL (reference sequence). The V end lost 3 bases, the J end lost 3 bases, and 12 bases lay between the germline ends. The DNA for the CDR3 is TGTGCCAGCAGCCAGACACCCGGTTACAATCAGCCCCAGCATTTT. Protein: CASSQTPGYNQPQHF.

This chain uses TRBV5-6 with TRBJ2-5; D not resolved. Per the germline V gene, CDR1 is SGHDT and CDR2 is YYEEEE. This CDR3 is 17 amino acids long. V gave up 3 bases and J gave up 3 bases, with 21 bases separating them. The CDR3 DNA sequence: TGTGCCAGCAGCTCCTCGTACCCCAATTGGGCGAAAGAGACCCAGTACTTC. Amino acids: CASSSSYPNWAKETQYF.

The V gene is TRBV7-9, the J gene TRBJ1-2; 7 nucleotides line up with TRBD1. CDR3 length equals 13 residues. CDR1 SEHNR and CDR2 FQNEAQ come from the germline V gene (reference sequence). Germline trimming cut 3 bases from V and 7 bases from J; bases unmatched to any gene: 5. As DNA, the CDR3 is TGTGCCAGCAGCTTCACAGGGGACCTTGGCTACACCTTC. This gives the protein CASSFTGDLGYTF.

The V and J genes are TRBV12-3 or TRBV12-4 and TRBJ2-7, with D perhaps matching TRBD2 (6 bases). The CDR3 length is 13 residues. Trimming left V 7 bases short and J 6 bases short, with 16 bases between. The CDR3 coding sequence is TGTGCCAGCACCCCCGGGAGACTGGGCGAGCAGTACTTC. As protein: CASTPGRLGEQYF.

This chain uses TRBV24-1 with TRBJ2-7; TRBD2 is a possible D gene (6 bases). Trimming stripped 0 bases from V and 5 bases from J, with 19 bases between. Looked up from germline, CDR1 is KGHDR and CDR2 is SFDVKD. The length of the CDR3 is 17 residues. CDR3 in DNA: TGTGCCACCAGTGATTTGTCGCTTAGCGGCATACAGAACGAGCAGTACTTC. This gives the protein CATSDLSLSGIQNEQYF.

The J gene is TRBJ2-4, the V gene TRBV5-5, with TRBD2 as a possible D gene (5 bases). Germline CDR1 reads SGHKS; CDR2 reads YYEKEE (reference sequence). The ends were cut back, 0 bases at V and 5 bases at J, with 12 bases in the middle. The CDR3 consists of 15 residues. The CDR3 nucleotides read TGTGCCAGCAGCTTGGGGCGGGTAGACCAAAACATTCAGTACTTC. Protein product: CASSLGRVDQNIQYF.

The chain carries TRBV3-1 (or the pseudogene TRBV3-2) and TRBJ2-1, with D possibly matching TRBD2 (6 bases). The CDR3 is 16 amino acids. V was pared by 0 bases and J by 3 bases, with 12 bases between. The germline V gene encodes CDR1 LGHDT and CDR2 YNNKEL (reference sequence). The chain's CDR3 is CASSQEIGRLYNEQFF. For the CDR3, the DNA is TGTGCCAGCAGCCAAGAAATCGGGAGACTCTACAATGAGCAGTTCTTC.

V gene TRBV11-3 combines with J gene TRBJ2-2, with 10 positions matching TRBD2. Germline loops: CDR1 SGHNT, CDR2 YENEEA. V gave up 5 bases and J gave up 4 bases; unmatched junction bases: 10. The CDR3 is made up of 17 amino acids. As DNA, the CDR3 is TGTGCCAGCAGCCTGCGAGCGGGGGGGCCGGGCACCGGGGAGCTGTTTTTT. Its translation is CASSLRAGGPGTGELFF.

This sequence joins TRBV5-1 and TRBJ2-7; TRBD2 matches at 12 bases. Per germline, CDR1 SGHRS and CDR2 YFSETQ. The CDR3 consists of 16 residues. V lost 0 bases and J lost 2; bases outside the gene matches: 3. The CDR3 is CASSLVTSGSPYEQYF. The CDR3 DNA reads as TGCGCCAGCAGCTTGGTGACTAGCGGGAGCCCCTACGAGCAGTACTTC. Full variable domain (outside the CDR3, taken from reference TRBV5-1 and TRBJ2-7): KAGVTQTPRYLIKTRGQQVTLSCSPISGHRSVSWYQQTPGQGLQFLFEYFSETQRNKGNFPGRFSGRQFSNSRSEMNVSTLELGDSALYLCASSLVTSGSPYEQYFGPGTRLTVT.

J is TRBJ1-1 and V is TRBV10-3; D is ambiguous. The V gene's germline CDR1 is ENHRY and CDR2 SYGVKD. V was trimmed by 4 bases and J by 0 bases, leaving 3 bases between them. The CDR3 is made up of 12 amino acids. CDR3 sequence: CAISAMNTEAFF. As DNA, the CDR3 is TGTGCCATCAGTGCCATGAACACTGAAGCTTTCTTT.

This chain joins TRBV28 and TRBJ1-5; D is perhaps TRBD1 (5 bases). Germline CDR1 and CDR2: MDHEN and SYDVKM. The CDR3 is made up of 16 amino acids. V was shortened by 5 bases and J by 1 base, with 15 bases between the two germline ends. CDR3 protein: CASSGTTRGSNQPQHF. CDR3 DNA sequence: TGTGCCAGCAGTGGCACTACTCGGGGGAGCAATCAGCCCCAGCATTTT. The full variable domain, its missing parts supplied by reference TRBV28 and TRBJ1-5, is DVKVTQSSRYLVKRTGEKVFLECVQDMDHENMFWYRQDPGLGLRLIYFSYDVKMKEKGDIPEGYSVSREKKERFSLILESASTNQTSMYLCASSGTTRGSNQPQHFGDGTRLSIL.

The J gene is TRBJ2-3, the V gene TRBV24-1; 10 bases are shared with TRBD2. V lost 9 bases, J lost 0 bases, and 8 bases stayed unmatched. This CDR3 is 16 amino acids long. Germline lookup yields CDR1 KGHDR and CDR2 SFDVKD. CDR3 sequence: CATERGGLLSTDTQYF. The DNA of the CDR3 is TGTGCCACCGAGCGGGGGGGACTTCTTAGCACAGATACGCAGTATTTT.

This chain connects TRBV2 to TRBJ1-1; perhaps TRBD1 as D (6 bases). The V gene's germline CDR1 is SNHLY and CDR2 FYNNEI. The V end was cut by 8 bases, the J end by 0 bases, with 19 bases between. This CDR3 comprises 16 residues. CDR3 coding DNA: TGTGCCAGCGTCAGGGAGGGGGGTATCATGAACACTGAAGCTTTCTTT. Residues: CASVREGGIMNTEAFF. Supplemented by reference TRBV2 and TRBJ1-1, the full variable domain reads EPEVTQTPSHQVTQMGQEVILRCVPISNHLYFYWYRQILGQKVEFLVSFYNNEISEKSEIFDDQFSVERPDGSNFTLKIRSTKLEDSAMYFCASVREGGIMNTEAFFGQGTRLTVV.

The chain combines TRBV28 with TRBJ1-2; 8 nucleotides align to TRBD1. Germline lookup yields CDR1 MDHEN and CDR2 SYDVKM. V shed 6 bases, J shed 5 bases, and the junction held 14 bases outside the gene matches. This CDR3 has 16 amino acids. The CDR3, as DNA: TGTGCCAGCAGGGGTGTGGGACAGGCGAGCCGGTATGGCTACACCTTC. Protein: CASRGVGQASRYGYTF.

This rearrangement joins TRBV18 to TRBJ2-5; 7 bases line up with TRBD1. The CDR3 spans 14 residues. Germline loops: CDR1 KGHSH, CDR2 LQKENI. Trimming took 4 bases from V and 1 from J; bases not matched to a gene: 3. The CDR3 bases are TGTGCCAGCTCACTATGGGACAGCCAAGAGACCCAGTACTTC. The encoded protein is CASSLWDSQETQYF.

The V gene is TRBV19, the J gene TRBJ1-3; D remains unclear. The germline V gene has CDR1 LNHDA and CDR2 SQIVND (reference sequence). Deletions cut 7 bases from V and 4 bases from J, with 14 bases between. The CDR3 is 14 residues long. The chain's CDR3 is CASIEGGAGNTIYF. The CDR3 DNA reads TGTGCCAGTATAGAGGGCGGTGCGGGAAACACCATATATTTT.

This chain joins TRBV19 and TRBJ1-2; possibly TRBD1 for D (6 bases). Germline values: CDR1 LNHDA, CDR2 SQIVND (reference sequence). Trimming took 10 bases from V and 4 from J, leaving 16 bases between them. CDR3 length: 13 amino acids. The CDR3 reads CATHQQGTYGYTF. For the CDR3, the DNA is TGTGCCACCCATCAACAGGGAACCTATGGCTACACCTTC.

A few counts support this clone. This chain connects TRBV9 to TRBJ2-2; 7 bases line up with TRBD2. From germline, CDR1 is SGDLS and CDR2 YYNGEE. The ends lost 4 bases at V and 5 bases at J; junction bases unmatched: 11. The CDR3 spans 16 residues. CDR3 sequence reads: CASSSPRWGGTGELFF. The CDR3 DNA reads as TGTGCCAGCAGCTCTCCTCGGTGGGGGGGGACCGGGGAGCTGTTTTTT.

This clone was found many times. The CDR3 coding sequence is TGCGCCAGCCGCGAGGGACAGGGGTACTACGAGCAGTACTTC. The encoded protein is CASREGQGYYEQYF. The J gene is TRBJ2-7, the V gene TRBV5-1; 10 bases agree with TRBD1. Germline lookup yields CDR1 SGHRS and CDR2 YFSETQ. The V gene end was trimmed by 7 bases and the J gene end by 3 bases; junction bases not matched to a gene: 7. The length of the CDR3 is 14 residues.

The DNA of the CDR3 is TGCGCCAGCAGCCCAGCCAGGGGCCCCATTGGAGGAGCCCTCCACTTT. Amino acids: CASSPARGPIGGALHF. The J gene is TRBJ1-6, the V gene TRBV4-3; D possibly corresponds to TRBD1 (6 bases). Trimming left V 4 bases short and J 14 bases short, with 24 bases between. CDR3 length: 16 amino acids. CDR1 and CDR2 from the germline V gene are LGHNA and YSLEER.

This chain connects TRBV24-1 to TRBJ2-7; D uncertain. Trimming took off 7 bases at V and 2 bases at J, with 17 bases between the two ends. Germline assignment: CDR1 KGHDR and CDR2 SFDVKD. The CDR3 has 15 residues. CDR3: CATRSGFDKPYEQYF. In DNA, the CDR3 is TGTGCCACCAGAAGTGGGTTTGACAAACCCTACGAGCAGTACTTC.

The chain combines TRBV14 with TRBJ1-5, with TRBD1 as a possible D gene (5 bases). Germline CDR1 and CDR2: SGHDN and FVKESK. With 2 bases removed from V and 4 bases from J, the gap between germline ends came to 6 bases. The CDR3 extends over 13 amino acids. The CDR3 DNA reads as TGTGCCAGCAGCCAAACAGGTAATCAGCCCCAGCATTTT. As protein: CASSQTGNQPQHF.

In this sample, this clone turned up a few times. V gene TRBV6-6 combines with J gene TRBJ1-5, with TRBD1 matching over 7 bases. This CDR3 region has 14 residues. With 4 bases clipped from V and 5 bases from J, the junction kept 5 bases outside the gene matches. Per germline, CDR1 MNHNY and CDR2 SVGAGI (reference sequence). The CDR3 DNA reads TGTGCCAGCAGTTTTGACAGGGATGATCAGCCCCAGCATTTT. This encodes CASSFDRDDQPQHF.

The chain is built from TRBV19 and TRBJ1-2, with D perhaps matching TRBD1 (5 bases). Germline CDR1 is LNHDA and CDR2 is SQIVND (reference sequence). The CDR3 runs 13 residues. V lost 5 bases and J lost 4, with 11 bases in between. The CDR3 region is CASSSGLSYGYTF. The CDR3 DNA reads TGTGCCAGTAGTTCGGGACTGAGCTATGGCTACACCTTC.